This TCR beta chain came from a study of blood T cell repertoires in COVID-19. In the study overall: There were acute and convalescent COVID-19 samples, and they came from the United States, Italy and Spain. T cells, B-cell-depleted T cells, or PBMCs supplied cDNA or gDNA.

The repertoire was sequenced with immunoSEQ multiplex PCR; TCRdb's copy has only in-frame clones and lacks some. The sample yields roughly 100,000 clones, about 86% seen once. The CDR3 covers 15 residues. Germline V gene data show CDR1 as SGDLS and CDR2 as YYNGEE. Losses at the gene ends were 0 bases for V and 5 bases for J; bases not matched to a gene: 5. This chain connects TRBV9 to TRBJ2-5; TRBD2 aligns across 9 bases. The sequence came from a human donor in a cohort sampled during active COVID-19. Material: peripheral blood. This chain's CDR3 is CASSVDAGGLETQYF. CDR3 nucleotide sequence: TGTGCCAGCAGCGTAGACGCGGGGGGGCTTGAGACCCAGTACTTC.